The TCR beta chain described here comes from a study of T cells after yellow fever vaccination. Study-wide findings and caveats: Post-booster repertoires contained most primary-vaccination clones again (roughly 95% CD4, 85% to 90% CD8).

Per the germline V gene, CDR1 is MGHRA and CDR2 is YSYEKL. The CDR3 has 15 residues. The V end was cut by 2 bases, the J end by 0 bases, with 9 bases between. This clonotype was observed a few times. Its specificity is unknown. TCRdb called the 5' RACE reads again in MiXCR, with one record for every CDR3 protein. This repertoire shows 300,000 to 450,000 distinct CDR3 sequences, about 8.3% found once; its top ten account for roughly a sixth. The V gene is TRBV4-1, the J gene TRBJ2-3; possible D gene TRBD2, 6 bases. This clonotype originated in a man younger than 35 who received the YFV17D yellow fever vaccine. Source: PBMCs, taken about 41 days after the first yellow fever vaccination. The CDR3 DNA reads as TGCGCCAGCAGCCAACCCGGGACTAGCACAGATACGCAGTATTTT. It codes for CASSQPGTSTDTQYF.